Included here is one T cell receptor beta chain sequence, with context. The sample belongs to a study of blood T cell repertoires in COVID-19. Study information: Sites across the United States, Italy and Spain contributed samples from acute and convalescent COVID-19.

The study assigned cohorts using participant-reported clinical history. Profiling relied on immunoSEQ multiplex PCR, and the TCRdb table lists in-frame clones only, not all of them. The sample lists some 180,000 clones; around 84% were seen once. Sequenced material: PBMCs or T cells enriched from blood (not recorded which). This clonotype originated in a young woman who had been exposed to COVID-19.

The CDR3 DNA reads as TGTGCCAGCAGCCAGAGGGACAGGGGGCAAACGAATGAAAAACTGTTTTTT. Protein sequence: CASSQRDRGQTNEKLFF. The chain joins TRBV3-1 (or the pseudogene TRBV3-2) to TRBJ1-4; 12 bases are a match to TRBD1. CDR3 size: 17 residues. The V segment lost 3 bases and the J segment 5 bases; nucleotides outside the gene matches: 7. CDR1 is LGHDT, CDR2 YNNKEL, per germline (reference sequence).